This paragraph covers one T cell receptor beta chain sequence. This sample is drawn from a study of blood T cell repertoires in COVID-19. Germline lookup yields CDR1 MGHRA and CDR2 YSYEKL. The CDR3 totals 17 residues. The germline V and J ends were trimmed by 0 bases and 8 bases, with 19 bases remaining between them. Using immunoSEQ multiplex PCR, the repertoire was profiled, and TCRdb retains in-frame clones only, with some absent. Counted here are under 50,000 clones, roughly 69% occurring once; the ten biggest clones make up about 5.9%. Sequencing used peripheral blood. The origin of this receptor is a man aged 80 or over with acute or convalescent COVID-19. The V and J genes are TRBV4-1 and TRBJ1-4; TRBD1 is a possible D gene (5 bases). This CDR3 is CASSQESIAGVREKLFF. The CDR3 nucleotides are TGCGCCAGCAGCCAAGAGTCGATCGCGGGGGTTCGGGAAAAACTGTTTTTT.